The 14 T cell receptor beta chains below all came from one sample that was sequenced in a study of blood T cell repertoires in COVID-19. Only in-frame clones appear in the TCRdb table, and some are missing; sequencing was by immunoSEQ multiplex PCR. The sample has more than 250,000 clones, approximately 83% seen once. Sequencing was performed on peripheral blood. The source is a woman aged 30 to 39 who had recovered from COVID-19.

V and J are TRBV25-1 and TRBJ2-7; 10 nucleotides agree with TRBD1. The V gene's germline CDR1 is MGHDK and CDR2 SYGVNS. The CDR3 is 15 amino acids. With V trimmed by 3 bases and J by 7 bases, 9 bases remained unmatched. Written as DNA, the CDR3 is TGTGCCAGCAGTGATGGGACAGGGGAGCATTTGGAGCAGTACTTC. This gives the protein CASSDGTGEHLEQYF.

The chain joins TRBV5-6 to TRBJ2-5; no reliable D call. CDR3 length: 15 amino acids. V was clipped by 4 bases and J by 0 bases, with 13 bases between them. In germline, CDR1 is SGHDT, CDR2 YYEEEE. This CDR3 reads CASSSRVPYQETQYF. The CDR3 nucleotides read TGTGCCAGCAGCAGCCGGGTTCCGTACCAAGAGACCCAGTACTTC.

This sequence joins TRBV19 and TRBJ2-3; 13 bases align to TRBD2. Looked up from germline, CDR1 is LNHDA and CDR2 is SQIVND (reference sequence). This CDR3 comprises 16 residues. The ends lost 4 bases at V and 5 bases at J; junction bases unmatched: 6. The CDR3 DNA sequence: TGTGCCAGTAGTACCGGACTAGCGGGAGTGGGAGATACGCAGTATTTT. This codes for CASSTGLAGVGDTQYF.

The chain joins TRBV5-4 to TRBJ2-1, with D maybe TRBD1 (6 bases). Trimming took off 2 bases at V and 7 bases at J, with 16 bases between the two ends. The CDR3 is 15 amino acids. Germline CDR1 and CDR2: SGHNT and YYREEE (reference sequence). In nucleotides, the CDR3 is TGTGCCAGCAGCTTTAGTCCCCTGGGGGCTAATGAGCAGTTCTTC. It specifies CASSFSPLGANEQFF.

The rearrangement links TRBV7-2 to TRBJ1-4, with 9 bases that match TRBD1. This CDR3 spans 14 amino acids. The J segment lost 11 bases and the V segment lost 5 bases, leaving 9 bases of the junction unmatched. The V gene's germline CDR1 is SGHTA and CDR2 FQGNSA. This CDR3 reads CASSVLTGTGKLFF. In DNA form, the CDR3 reads TGTGCCAGCAGCGTGTTAACGGGGACAGGGAAACTGTTTTTT.

As regards this clone: Other DNA sequences in this sample translate to the same CDR3. V is TRBV5-6 and J is TRBJ1-3; D remains unclear. In germline, CDR1 is SGHDT, CDR2 YYEEEE. The CDR3 totals 14 residues. V lost 0 bases and J 1 base, leaving 5 bases between the germline ends. In DNA form, the CDR3 reads TGTGCCAGCAGCTTGGGAGGGTCTGGAAACACCATATATTTT. It codes for CASSLGGSGNTIYF.

This chain links TRBV2 with TRBJ1-2; possible D gene TRBD1, 6 bases. Between the trimmed V and J ends, which lost 5 bases and 5 bases, there was a span of 9 bases. Germline CDR1 is SNHLY and CDR2 is FYNNEI. The CDR3 consists of 12 residues. CDR3 region: CASSTTGYGYTF. The CDR3 nucleotides read TGTGCCAGCAGTACTACAGGGTATGGCTACACCTTC.

Sample share makes this clone medium-sized. The rearrangement links TRBV7-8 to TRBJ2-7; possibly TRBD2 for D (7 bases). This CDR3 is built from 16 residues. CDR1 and CDR2 from the germline V gene are SGHVS and FQNEAQ. Trimming pared 5 bases from V and 3 bases from J, leaving 20 bases between. The CDR3 coding sequence is TGTGCCAGCAGCCCCGAGGGGGGGCGGGCCTTCTACGAGCAGTACTTC. Protein product: CASSPEGGRAFYEQYF.

The rearrangement uses TRBV4-2 and TRBJ1-5; D not certain. Germline lookup yields CDR1 LGHNA and CDR2 YNFKEQ. The germline V and J ends were trimmed by 0 bases and 7 bases, with 13 bases remaining between them. The CDR3 has 15 amino acids. CDR3 sequence: CASSQEASYMQPQHF. CDR3 nucleotides: TGTGCCAGCAGCCAAGAAGCTTCCTATATGCAGCCCCAGCATTTT.

This clone was detected only once. This same CDR3 is encoded by further DNA sequences in the sample. This chain uses TRBV18 with TRBJ1-1, with 7 bases identical to TRBD1. Germline values: CDR1 KGHSH, CDR2 LQKENI. J was trimmed by 3 bases and V by 3 bases; bases with no gene match: 1. The CDR3 sequence is 13 residues long. As DNA, the CDR3 is TGTGCCAGCTCACCCGGACAGGACACTGAAGCTTTCTTT. Its translation is CASSPGQDTEAFF. Using reference TRBV18 and TRBJ1-1 for the parts outside the CDR3, the full variable domain is NAGVMQNPRHLVRRRGQEARLRCSPMKGHSHVYWYRQLPEEGLKFMVYLQKENIIDESGMPKERFSAEFPKEGPSILRIQQVVRGDSAAYFCASSPGQDTEAFFGQGTRLTVV.

This rearrangement joins TRBV7-2 to TRBJ2-3, with TRBD2 matching over 8 bases. J gave up 0 bases and V 5 bases, and 10 bases lay outside the gene matches. The CDR3 has 17 residues. Per the germline V gene, CDR1 is SGHTA and CDR2 is FQGNSA. The CDR3 loop is CASSHGGGGRSTDTQYF. Written as DNA, the CDR3 is TGTGCCAGCAGCCACGGGGGCGGGGGGCGAAGCACAGATACGCAGTATTTT.

The chain links TRBV5-4 to TRBJ1-1; 11 bases agree with TRBD1. Germline V gene data show CDR1 as SGHNT and CDR2 as YYREEE (reference sequence). J lost 2 bases, V lost 4 bases, and 4 bases had no gene match. The CDR3 runs 15 residues. For the CDR3, the DNA is TGTGCCAGCAGCACGAGGACAGGGGGCAACACTGAAGCTTTCTTT. This encodes CASSTRTGGNTEAFF.

This chain joins TRBV7-8 and TRBJ1-3, with a possible D match to TRBD1 (6 bases). This CDR3 spans 16 amino acids. Deletions cut 0 bases from V and 2 bases from J, with 11 bases between. Germline assignment: CDR1 SGHVS and CDR2 FQNEAQ. The CDR3 DNA follows: TGTGCCAGCAGCTTAGCCGGTACAGGGACTGGAAACACCATATATTTT. Amino acids: CASSLAGTGTGNTIYF.

This chain links TRBV27 with TRBJ1-3; D is unresolved. The V gene's germline CDR1 is MNHEY and CDR2 SMNVEV (reference sequence). The CDR3 is 13 residues long. Trimming left V 6 bases short and J 1 base short, with 7 bases between. CDR3 protein: CASRGVSGNTIYF. Written as DNA, the CDR3 is TGTGCCAGCAGGGGAGTTTCTGGAAACACCATATATTTT.